A single sample gave rise to the 27 T cell receptor beta chains below, sequenced in a study of cytomegalovirus exposure and HLA in healthy donors. Here immunoSEQ multiplex PCR was the method, and the copy in TCRdb shows in-frame clones only, minus some. Among about 43,000 clones listed, around 90% were seen once. The sequenced sample was PBMCs. The receptors were gathered from a man aged 18 to 30 in good health and CMV-seronegative.

This chain links TRBV9 with TRBJ2-1; 8 nucleotides line up with TRBD2. CDR3 length: 15 amino acids. The J segment lost 3 bases and the V segment lost 0 bases, leaving 2 bases of the junction unmatched. Germline V lookup: CDR1 SGDLS, CDR2 YYNGEE. CDR3 loop: CASSVGLAYYNEQFF. CDR3 DNA: TGTGCCAGCAGCGTAGGACTAGCGTACTACAATGAGCAGTTCTTC. Using reference TRBV9 and TRBJ2-1 for the parts outside the CDR3, the full variable domain is DSGVTQTPKHLITATGQRVTLRCSPRSGDLSVYWYQQSLDQGLQFLIQYYNGEERAKGNILERFSAQQFPDLHSELNLSSLELGDSALYFCASSVGLAYYNEQFFGPGTRLTVL.

The sample holds a few counts of this clone. This sequence joins TRBV27 and TRBJ2-5, with 9 bases identical to TRBD1. Germline loops: CDR1 MNHEY, CDR2 SMNVEV (reference sequence). After removal of 2 bases from V and 5 bases from J, the junction contained 3 bases not matched to a gene. This CDR3 comprises 14 residues. The CDR3 DNA reads TGTGCCAGCAGTTTAACAGGGGGCAGGGAGACCCAGTACTTC. Its protein is CASSLTGGRETQYF.

The chain links TRBV7-9 to TRBJ2-1; TRBD2 matches at 13 bases. Germline lookup yields CDR1 SEHNR and CDR2 FQNEAQ (reference sequence). The CDR3 runs to 15 residues. V was pared by 5 bases and J by 9 bases, with 7 bases of the junction left unmatched. The CDR3 DNA follows: TGTGCCAGCAGCCCTACTAGCGGGGGGGCCGGTGAGCAGTTCTTC. Translation gives CASSPTSGGAGEQFF.

The CDR3 bases are TGTGCCAGCAGCTCCGCTAGCGGGGGCAATGAGCAGTTCTTC. This sequence encodes CASSSASGGNEQFF. The V and J genes are TRBV7-3 and TRBJ2-1; 10 bases fit TRBD2. The germline CDR1 and CDR2 sequences are SGHTA and FQGTGA. This CDR3 comprises 14 residues. The J segment lost 6 bases and the V segment lost 4 bases, leaving 3 bases of the junction unmatched.

The chain joins TRBV2 to TRBJ1-3, with D perhaps TRBD1 (5 bases). Germline lookup yields CDR1 SNHLY and CDR2 FYNNEI. Trimming left V 10 bases short and J 0 bases short, with 13 bases between. There are 14 residues in the CDR3. The CDR3 DNA reads as TGTGCCAAAAGTACAGGAGACTCTGGAAACACCATATATTTT. Translated, it gives CAKSTGDSGNTIYF.

The chain couples TRBV7-9 to TRBJ2-1; 9 bases line up with TRBD2. From germline, CDR1 is SEHNR and CDR2 FQNEAQ (reference sequence). V shed 5 bases, J shed 8 bases, and the junction held 7 bases outside the gene matches. This CDR3 is built from 14 residues. The CDR3 sequence is CASSQGTSWHEQFF. The CDR3 nucleotides are TGTGCCAGCAGCCAGGGGACTAGCTGGCATGAGCAGTTCTTC.

The chain couples TRBV6-5 to TRBJ1-5, with D perhaps matching TRBD1 (6 bases). Looked up from germline, CDR1 is MNHEY and CDR2 is SVGAGI. Trimming cost V 7 bases and J 4 bases, with 14 bases left between them. This CDR3 is 14 amino acids long. The DNA for the CDR3 is TGTGCCAGCACCAGGGGACGGCTGAATCAGCCCCAGCATTTT. The encoded protein is CASTRGRLNQPQHF.

V gene TRBV10-3 combines with J gene TRBJ2-1; the D is unclear. The germline CDR1 and CDR2 sequences are ENHRY and SYGVKD. This CDR3 comprises 14 residues. Trimming cost V 6 bases and J 0 bases, with 9 bases left between them. CDR3 protein: CAIRAQSSYNEQFF. For the CDR3, the DNA is TGTGCCATCAGGGCACAAAGCTCCTACAATGAGCAGTTCTTC.

V gene TRBV2 combines with J gene TRBJ2-3; 7 bases agree with TRBD2. The germline gives CDR1 SNHLY, CDR2 FYNNEI. CDR3 length: 16 amino acids. The V gene end was trimmed by 7 bases and the J gene end by 1 base; junction bases not matched to a gene: 11. CDR3 nucleotide sequence: TGTGCCAGCAATAAACTGGGGCTAGCGGGCACAGATACGCAGTATTTT. This gives the protein CASNKLGLAGTDTQYF. The full variable domain, its missing parts supplied by reference TRBV2 and TRBJ2-3, is EPEVTQTPSHQVTQMGQEVILRCVPISNHLYFYWYRQILGQKVEFLVSFYNNEISEKSEIFDDQFSVERPDGSNFTLKIRSTKLEDSAMYFCASNKLGLAGTDTQYFGPGTRLTVL.

The V gene is TRBV7-9, the J gene TRBJ1-2, with 10 bases lining up with TRBD1. V lost 5 bases and J lost 3; bases outside the gene matches: 6. This CDR3 has 15 residues. The germline V gene has CDR1 SEHNR and CDR2 FQNEAQ (reference sequence). As DNA, the CDR3 is TGTGCCAGCAGCGCCGACAGGGGGCTCTACTATGGCTACACCTTC. Its translation: CASSADRGLYYGYTF.

The genes are TRBV4-1 and TRBJ2-7; TRBD2 might be the D (6 bases). CDR3 length equals 15 residues. The ends were cut back, 0 bases at V and 2 bases at J, with 11 bases in the middle. Germline CDR1 MGHRA, CDR2 YSYEKL. The DNA for the CDR3 is TGCGCCAGCAGCCAAGATCCTAGCGCTACCTACGAGCAGTACTTC. It translates to CASSQDPSATYEQYF.

The chain carries TRBV5-6 and TRBJ2-3; the D gene is possibly TRBD1 (5 bases). Germline values: CDR1 SGHDT, CDR2 YYEEEE. This CDR3 spans 17 amino acids. The V and J ends lost 2 bases and 5 bases respectively, with 21 bases between them. Written as DNA, the CDR3 is TGTGCCAGCAGCTTCAGGGTACCTCACCCACTGGGAGATACGCAGTATTTT. Protein sequence: CASSFRVPHPLGDTQYF.

The chain links TRBV7-2 to TRBJ2-4, with 8 bases fitting TRBD2. After removal of 6 bases from V and 0 bases from J, the junction contained 7 bases not matched to a gene. Germline values: CDR1 SGHTA, CDR2 FQGNSA. This CDR3 region has 16 residues. For the CDR3, the DNA is TGTGCCAGCAGGCTCGGGGGGGACCTAGCCAAAAACATTCAGTACTTC. Amino acid sequence: CASRLGGDLAKNIQYF.

The chain has TRBV6-5 and TRBJ2-5; TRBD2 matches at 11 bases. The CDR3 extends over 14 amino acids. Germline V gene lookup returns CDR1 MNHEY and CDR2 SVGAGI. V lost 8 bases, J lost 4 bases, and 6 bases stayed unmatched. The CDR3 loop reads CASSPSGRRETQYF. In nucleotides, the CDR3 is TGTGCCAGCTCCCCTAGCGGGAGGAGAGAGACCCAGTACTTC.

The chain joins TRBV9 to TRBJ1-5; D is unresolved. V was pared by 0 bases and J by 3 bases, with 10 bases between. The CDR3 contains 15 residues. Per germline, CDR1 SGDLS and CDR2 YYNGEE. CDR3 nucleotide sequence: TGTGCCAGCAGCGTAGACGGGGATCCCAATCAGCCCCAGCATTTT. Residues: CASSVDGDPNQPQHF. Full variable domain (remainder filled in from reference TRBV9 and TRBJ1-5): DSGVTQTPKHLITATGQRVTLRCSPRSGDLSVYWYQQSLDQGLQFLIQYYNGEERAKGNILERFSAQQFPDLHSELNLSSLELGDSALYFCASSVDGDPNQPQHFGDGTRLSIL.

CDR3 in DNA: TGTGCCAGCAGCCAAGGTGACAGGGTTGGCTACACCTTC. This gives the protein CASSQGDRVGYTF. The rearrangement uses TRBV4-2 and TRBJ1-2; TRBD1 agrees at 7 bases. The CDR3 is 13 amino acids. CDR1 and CDR2 from the germline V gene are LGHNA and YNFKEQ. V lost 1 base, J lost 7 bases, and 3 bases stayed unmatched.

V is TRBV11-2 and J is TRBJ2-7, with 9 bases identical to TRBD1. The V gene end was trimmed by 0 bases and the J gene end by 3 bases; junction bases not matched to a gene: 3. Germline V CDR1 and CDR2: SGHAT, FQNNGV. This CDR3 has 15 amino acids. CDR3 DNA sequence: TGTGCCAGCAGCTTAGAAGGACAGGGGTTCTACGAGCAGTACTTC. It is translated as CASSLEGQGFYEQYF.

The V call is TRBV7-2, the J call TRBJ1-2; D is uncertain. The V end lost 4 bases, the J end lost 8 bases, and 8 bases lay between the germline ends. Per the germline V gene, CDR1 is SGHTA and CDR2 is FQGNSA. This CDR3 has 11 residues. The chain's CDR3 is CASSYGWGYTF. Written as DNA, the CDR3 is TGTGCCAGCAGCTACGGTTGGGGCTACACCTTC. The whole variable domain, filled in from reference TRBV7-2 and TRBJ1-2, reads GAGVSQSPSNKVTEKGKDVELRCDPISGHTALYWYRQSLGQGLEFLIYFQGNSAPDKSGLPSDRFSAERTGGSVSTLTIQRTQQEDSAVYLCASSYGWGYTFGSGTRLTVV.

CDR3 region: CASSLGDTQQETQYF. The CDR3 coding sequence is TGTGCCAGCAGCTTGGGTGACACCCAACAAGAGACCCAGTACTTC. V and J are TRBV5-8 and TRBJ2-5; no firm D call. Germline V gene sequence: CDR1 SGHTS, CDR2 YDEGEE. The CDR3 covers 15 residues. V shed 0 bases and J shed 2 bases, with 11 bases lying between them.

V gene TRBV6-1 combines with J gene TRBJ1-1, with TRBD1 as a possible D gene (5 bases). CDR1 is MNHNS and CDR2 is SASEGT in the germline V gene. The CDR3 has 15 residues. Between the trimmed V and J ends, which lost 6 bases and 1 base, there was a span of 15 bases. CDR3 sequence reads: CASRPLGGWNTEAFF. In DNA form, the CDR3 reads TGTGCCAGCAGGCCCTTGGGGGGATGGAACACTGAAGCTTTCTTT.

This chain joins TRBV10-3 and TRBJ1-4; no clear D. Looked up from germline, CDR1 is ENHRY and CDR2 is SYGVKD. Trimming took 2 bases from V and 3 from J, leaving 7 bases between them. The CDR3 sequence is 14 residues long. CDR3 in DNA: TGTGCCATCAGTGAGGGTTCGGCTAATGAAAAACTGTTTTTT. It encodes CAISEGSANEKLFF.

This chain links TRBV4-3 with TRBJ1-4; tentative D call: TRBD1 (5 bases). The CDR3 loop spans 16 amino acids. V was cut by 4 bases and J by 8 bases, with 20 bases left in between. Germline CDR1 reads LGHNA; CDR2 reads YSLEER. The DNA of the CDR3 is TGCGCCAGCAGCCCAAAAAAGGGACGGAGGGAGGAAAAACTGTTTTTT. Protein sequence: CASSPKKGRREEKLFF.

The chain couples TRBV5-4 to TRBJ2-2, with D maybe TRBD1 (5 bases). The CDR3 has 16 amino acids. The ends were cut back, 0 bases at V and 3 bases at J, with 12 bases in the middle. In germline, CDR1 is SGHNT, CDR2 YYREEE (reference sequence). The CDR3 coding sequence is TGTGCCAGCAGCTTGGAAGGCAGGGCGGACACCGGGGAGCTGTTTTTT. Protein: CASSLEGRADTGELFF.

The J gene is TRBJ1-3, the V gene TRBV4-3, with TRBD1 matching over 7 bases. Germline V gene sequence: CDR1 LGHNA, CDR2 YSLEER. This CDR3 is 14 amino acids long. V lost 2 bases, J lost 4 bases, and 2 bases stayed unmatched. CDR3 nucleotides: TGCGCCAGCAGCCAACCGGGACAGGGAAACACCATATATTTT. It yields the protein CASSQPGQGNTIYF.

CDR3 sequence: CASSQGLAGGPGDTQYF. CDR3 nucleotide sequence: TGCGCCAGCAGCCAGGGACTAGCGGGGGGGCCGGGAGATACGCAGTATTTT. The chain employs TRBV4-3 and TRBJ2-3; 16 bases line up with TRBD2. Trimming took 3 bases from V and 5 from J; bases not matched to a gene: 5. Germline V gene sequence: CDR1 LGHNA, CDR2 YSLEER. This CDR3 has 17 residues.

J is TRBJ2-4 and V is TRBV9, with 7 nucleotides matching TRBD2. This CDR3 has 16 amino acids. Germline V gene sequence: CDR1 SGDLS, CDR2 YYNGEE. V lost 1 base to trimming and J lost 3 bases; unmatched junction nucleotides: 7. CDR3 residues: CASSVRAAGVKNIQYF. The CDR3 DNA is TGTGCCAGCAGCGTACGAGCTGCGGGGGTCAAAAACATTCAGTACTTC.

This chain connects TRBV6-5 to TRBJ1-1; 7 bases are shared with TRBD1. Trimming at V came to 6 bases and at J to 1 base, leaving 8 bases not matched to a gene. CDR1 is MNHEY, CDR2 SVGAGI, per germline. The CDR3 runs 15 residues. CDR3 sequence reads: CASRAYRGENTEAFF. Written as DNA, the CDR3 is TGTGCCAGCAGGGCTTACAGGGGCGAGAACACTGAAGCTTTCTTT.